Shown below are 5 T cell receptor beta chains from a single sample sequenced in a study of beta chain features in type 1 diabetes. Since all of the isolated RNA was reverse transcribed, expressed TCRB transcripts were what got sequenced. Profiling relied on immunoSEQ multiplex PCR, and the TCRdb table lists in-frame clones only, not all of them. The sample holds 400,000 to 450,000 clones, approximately 13% seen once. The material sequenced was naive CD4+ T cells from blood. These receptors came from a man aged 25-45 years in good health.

This clone was counted between two and nine times. The chain employs TRBV29-1 and TRBJ1-1, with D unclear. Germline V gene sequence: CDR1 SQVTM, CDR2 ANQGSEA. There are 13 residues in the CDR3. The V and J ends lost 6 bases and 1 base respectively, with 12 bases between them. The CDR3 loop is CSVRLGKNTEAFF. The CDR3 DNA reads TGCAGCGTCCGACTGGGGAAGAACACTGAAGCTTTCTTT.

This chain joins TRBV9 and TRBJ2-1; 12 bases agree with TRBD2. The junction had 6 bases not matched to a gene; V was cut back by 3 bases and J by 8 bases. Germline assignment: CDR1 SGDLS and CDR2 YYNGEE. The CDR3 is made up of 15 amino acids. The CDR3 DNA reads as TGTGCCAGCAGCGCCCGACTAGCGGGGGCGGATGAGCAGTTCTTC. Residues: CASSARLAGADEQFF.

The sample holds a few counts of this clone. J is TRBJ2-3 and V is TRBV4-2; D remains unclear. CDR3 length: 15 amino acids. The V end was cut by 0 bases, the J end by 5 bases, with 12 bases between. In germline, CDR1 is LGHNA, CDR2 YNFKEQ. CDR3 amino acids: CASSQDFRVGDTQYF. DNA for the CDR3: TGTGCCAGCAGCCAAGATTTTAGGGTAGGAGATACGCAGTATTTT.

The table lists this clone with a few counts. Other DNA sequences in the sample encode the same CDR3. The chain has TRBV7-2 and TRBJ2-1; D not resolved. Germline values: CDR1 SGHTA, CDR2 FQGNSA. Trimming stripped 3 bases from V and 7 bases from J, with 4 bases between. The length of the CDR3 is 11 residues. CDR3 bases: TGTGCCAGCAGCTTTAGGAATGAGCAGTTCTTC. It is translated as CASSFRNEQFF.

The CDR3 region is CAISGHTSTDTQYF. The CDR3, as DNA: TGTGCCATCTCGGGACATACTAGCACAGATACGCAGTATTTT. V is TRBV5-4 and J is TRBJ2-3; D is perhaps TRBD1 (6 bases). There are 14 residues in the CDR3. Germline assignment: CDR1 SGHNT and CDR2 YYREEE (reference sequence). Between the trimmed V and J ends, which lost 9 bases and 0 bases, there was a span of 14 bases.